The TCR beta chain described here comes from a study of T cells in localized non-small cell lung cancer. Findings of the study overall: Multi-region tumor sequencing was not done, so intratumor heterogeneity could not be excluded.

To note about this clone: What it recognizes is unknown.

Generated by immunoSEQ multiplex PCR, the TCRdb table keeps only in-frame clones and is missing some. The sample lists about 29,000 clones, 70% to 90% seen once, with 9% to 12% in the top ten. This CDR3 contains 15 residues. Germline lookup yields CDR1 SGHNT and CDR2 YYREEE (reference sequence). Trimming took 2 bases from V and 2 from J, leaving 10 bases between them. The sequencing used peripheral blood, collected before any cancer treatment. This sequence was found in a woman aged 35 to 75 with stage I lung adenocarcinoma. The chain carries TRBV5-4 and TRBJ2-2; the D gene is possibly TRBD2 (5 bases). The CDR3 DNA is TGTGCCAGCAGCTTTTCTAGCCTCAACACCGGGGAGCTGTTTTTT. Protein sequence: CASSFSSLNTGELFF.